This entry is about one T cell receptor (beta chain). Between the trimmed V and J ends, which lost 6 bases and 1 base, there was a span of 14 bases. CDR1 is SGHDT and CDR2 is YYEEEE in the germline V gene. CDR3 length: 14 amino acids. Those who participated ranged in age from 18 to 89 years and resided in about two dozen US areas. Participant reports of clinical history set cohort assignment. These data belong to a study of blood T cell repertoires in COVID-19. Study information: T cells, B-cell-depleted T cells, or PBMCs provided the cDNA or gDNA that served as material.

The protocol was immunoSEQ multiplex PCR, while the TCRdb copy is restricted to in-frame clones and leaves out a portion. The sample includes 150,000 to 250,000 clones, around 90% of them seen just once. This clonotype was obtained from a woman in her 30s who had recovered from COVID-19. The material sequenced was PBMCs or T cells enriched from blood (not recorded which). The chain combines TRBV5-6 with TRBJ2-7; the D is unclear. CDR3 sequence reads: CASTFLSSSYEQYF. The DNA for the CDR3 is TGTGCCAGCACCTTTTTGAGTTCATCCTACGAGCAGTACTTC. Together with reference TRBV5-6 and TRBJ2-7, the CDR3 gives the full variable domain: DAGVTQSPTHLIKTRGQQVTLRCSPKSGHDTVSWYQQALGQGPQFIFQYYEEEERQRGNFPDRFSGHQFPNYSSELNVNALLLGDSALYLCASTFLSSSYEQYFGPGTRLTVT.